This T cell receptor beta chain was recorded in a study of shared clonotypes between healthy human individuals. With 6 bases clipped from V and 5 bases from J, the junction kept 9 bases outside the gene matches. The CDR3 contains 14 residues. CDR1 is PRHDT and CDR2 is FYEKMQ in the germline V gene (reference sequence). Terminally differentiated effector memory CD45RA+ cells were excluded by CCR7 positive selection of CD45RO-negative cells. The table came from immunoSEQ multiplex PCR; TCRdb's copy has only in-frame clones and leaves some out. This sample yields approximately 2,000,000 clones, of which around 95% are seen a single time; around 1.7% belongs to the top ten.

The receptor was derived from a man between 18 and 35 years old in good health. Some clones in this sample may be carry-over from other donors' samples. The chain is built from TRBV13 and TRBJ2-7; TRBD1 agrees at 8 bases. The sequenced sample consisted of naive CD8+ T cells from PBMCs. The CDR3 is CASRQGQGFHEQYF. In DNA, the CDR3 is TGTGCCAGCAGACAAGGACAGGGTTTCCACGAGCAGTACTTC.